This T cell receptor (beta chain) was recorded in a study of beta chain features in type 1 diabetes. Comment on this clone: What it binds is not known.

CDR1 is LGHNA, CDR2 YNFKEQ, per germline. CDR3 length equals 17 residues. Deletions cut 0 bases from V and 3 bases from J, with 17 bases between. General observations from the study: Highly expressing activated T cells could be over-counted with a cDNA template. Among all four CD4+ subsets, Type 1 diabetes patients had TCRB CDR3s that were moderately but significantly shorter.

Since all of the isolated RNA was reverse transcribed, expressed TCRB transcripts were what got sequenced. The table came from immunoSEQ multiplex PCR; TCRdb's copy has only in-frame clones and leaves some out. The sample records 640,000 or so clones, about an eighth being singletons. The chain carries TRBV4-2 and TRBJ1-1; D may be TRBD1 (6 bases). This sequence originates from a young man with type 1 diabetes. What was sequenced was naive CD4+ T cells from blood. The CDR3 loop reads CASSQDQGSVTYTEAFF. The CDR3, as DNA: TGTGCCAGCAGCCAAGATCAGGGGTCGGTCACCTACACTGAAGCTTTCTTT.